The 30 T cell receptor beta chains below were found in one sample sequenced in a study of siplizumab effects on memory and regulatory T cells. Sequenced by immunoSEQ multiplex PCR; TCRdb stores in-frame clones only, minus some. The table lists over 85,000 clones, about nine tenths of them singletons, with 1% to 1.5% in the top ten. The sequencing sample was made of CD4+ T cells sorted from blood. Receptors originate from a human donor in good health.

The chain combines TRBV7-9 with TRBJ1-2; D ambiguous. V gave up 3 bases and J gave up 3 bases, with 5 bases separating them. CDR3 length: 12 residues. CDR1 is SEHNR and CDR2 is FQNEAQ in the germline V gene (reference sequence). CDR3 sequence (DNA): TGTGCCAGCAGCTTGGTGGACTATGGCTACACCTTC. Its protein product is CASSLVDYGYTF.

V gene TRBV10-3 combines with J gene TRBJ2-5; 7 nucleotides line up with TRBD2. The ends lost 3 bases at V and 4 bases at J; junction bases unmatched: 8. The CDR3 spans 15 residues. CDR1 and CDR2 (germline): ENHRY, SYGVKD. The CDR3 here is CAISDETSEVETQYF. The DNA for the CDR3 is TGTGCCATCAGTGACGAAACTAGCGAAGTAGAGACCCAGTACTTC.

The chain combines TRBV6-6 with TRBJ1-3; D remains unclear. V was cut by 2 bases and J by 7 bases, with 12 bases left in between. Germline V gives CDR1 MNHNY, CDR2 SVGAGI (reference sequence). This CDR3 comprises 14 residues. The CDR3 DNA sequence: TGTGCCAGCAGTTACCTAGCCGGACGCAACACCATATATTTT. The encoded protein is CASSYLAGRNTIYF.

The count of this clone is one. This sequence joins TRBV5-1 and TRBJ1-3, with D possibly TRBD1 on 6 matching bases. CDR3 length: 17 amino acids. V was pared by 2 bases and J by 4 bases, with 19 bases between. Per germline, CDR1 SGHRS and CDR2 YFSETQ. CDR3 sequence reads: CASSLRPGQGSGNTIYF. Here the CDR3 DNA reads TGCGCCAGCAGCTTAAGACCGGGACAAGGGTCCGGAAACACCATATATTTT. The variable domain in full, with the rest retrieved from reference TRBV5-1 and TRBJ1-3, is KAGVTQTPRYLIKTRGQQVTLSCSPISGHRSVSWYQQTPGQGLQFLFEYFSETQRNKGNFPGRFSGRQFSNSRSEMNVSTLELGDSALYLCASSLRPGQGSGNTIYFGEGSWLTVV.

The CDR3 is CASSTGTSSNEQFF. CDR3 sequence (DNA): TGTGCCAGTAGTACCGGGACTAGCTCCAATGAGCAGTTCTTC. The chain carries TRBV19 and TRBJ2-1, with 9 bases matching TRBD2. Germline lookup yields CDR1 LNHDA and CDR2 SQIVND (reference sequence). The CDR3 runs 14 residues. After removal of 4 bases from V and 6 bases from J, the junction contained 4 bases not matched to a gene.

The chain's CDR3 is CASSPFDATNEKLFF. CDR3 DNA: TGCGCCAGCAGTCCCTTTGATGCAACTAATGAAAAACTGTTTTTT. V and J are TRBV5-1 and TRBJ1-4; D not certain. The germline V and J ends were trimmed by 5 bases and 0 bases, with 11 bases remaining between them. The CDR3 spans 15 residues. Germline V gene data show CDR1 as SGHRS and CDR2 as YFSETQ. Filled out from reference TRBV5-1 and TRBJ1-4, the complete variable domain reads KAGVTQTPRYLIKTRGQQVTLSCSPISGHRSVSWYQQTPGQGLQFLFEYFSETQRNKGNFPGRFSGRQFSNSRSEMNVSTLELGDSALYLCASSPFDATNEKLFFGSGTQLSVL.

This rearrangement joins TRBV5-1 to TRBJ1-3; D gene ambiguous. Trimming shortened V by 3 bases and J by 1 base, and 11 bases separated the two germline ends. The CDR3 totals 15 residues. The germline gives CDR1 SGHRS, CDR2 YFSETQ. CDR3 nucleotides: TGCGCCAGCAGCTGGGATCTACAGTCTGGAAACACCATATATTTT. Protein sequence: CASSWDLQSGNTIYF.

This rearrangement joins TRBV7-2 to TRBJ2-1; no definite D call. The germline V and J ends were trimmed by 5 bases and 1 base, with 15 bases remaining between them. The germline V gene encodes CDR1 SGHTA and CDR2 FQGNSA. The CDR3 has 16 residues. Written as DNA, the CDR3 is TGTGCCAGCAGCCTTGGATTGGGTTGGTCCTACAATGAGCAGTTCTTC. It encodes CASSLGLGWSYNEQFF.

The chain couples TRBV7-9 to TRBJ1-2; TRBD1 matches 7 bases. Germline CDR1 SEHNR, CDR2 FQNEAQ (reference sequence). This CDR3 has 15 amino acids. V was pared by 2 bases and J by 6 bases, with 9 bases of the junction left unmatched. This chain's CDR3 is CASSLNAGGPDGYTF. CDR3 DNA sequence: TGTGCCAGCAGCTTAAATGCAGGGGGGCCTGATGGCTACACCTTC.

The chain couples TRBV9 to TRBJ1-3; a weak D match, TRBD1 (6 bases). The V gene's germline CDR1 is SGDLS and CDR2 YYNGEE. This CDR3 contains 15 residues. V was clipped by 3 bases and J by 0 bases, with 10 bases between them. The CDR3 loop is CASSGHRVSGNTIYF. CDR3 sequence (DNA): TGTGCCAGCAGCGGCCACAGGGTCTCTGGAAACACCATATATTTT.

This chain links TRBV6-1 with TRBJ2-5; 7 positions match TRBD2. The germline CDR1 and CDR2 sequences are MNHNS and SASEGT. V shed 5 bases and J 11 bases; nucleotides not matched to a gene: 5. The CDR3 loop spans 11 amino acids. The CDR3 sequence: CASSSLARQYF. In DNA, the CDR3 is TGTGCCAGCAGTTCACTAGCGAGACAGTACTTC.

The genes are TRBV5-1 and TRBJ1-5; D uncertain. Germline assignment: CDR1 SGHRS and CDR2 YFSETQ. The V gene lost 0 bases and the J gene lost 1 base, with 2 bases spanning the gap. The CDR3 extends over 13 amino acids. This chain's CDR3 is CASSLGSNQPQHF. Written as DNA, the CDR3 is TGCGCCAGCAGCTTGGGAAGCAATCAGCCCCAGCATTTT.

The rearrangement uses TRBV6-1 and TRBJ2-2, with D perhaps TRBD2 (6 bases). CDR1 and CDR2 from the germline V gene are MNHNS and SASEGT. The length of the CDR3 is 12 residues. CDR3: CAVTRGTGELFF. As DNA, the CDR3 is TGTGCAGTTACCCGGGGGACCGGGGAGCTGTTTTTT.

The chain is built from TRBV19 and TRBJ1-2, with a possible D match to TRBD1 (5 bases). CDR3 length: 15 amino acids. Germline V CDR1 and CDR2: LNHDA, SQIVND (reference sequence). V lost 4 bases to trimming and J lost 0 bases, with 12 bases between them. The CDR3 loop reads CASSTDGTSNYGYTF. CDR3 nucleotide sequence: TGTGCCAGTAGTACCGACGGGACTTCTAACTATGGCTACACCTTC.

The chain joins TRBV7-3 to TRBJ1-1, with D maybe TRBD1 (6 bases). V lost 4 bases and J 5 bases, leaving 11 bases between the germline ends. This CDR3 comprises 13 residues. Germline V CDR1 and CDR2: SGHTA, FQGTGA. In nucleotides, the CDR3 is TGTGCCAGCAGCTCACAAGGGGGGACTGAAGCTTTCTTT. Protein sequence: CASSSQGGTEAFF.

The genes are TRBV13 and TRBJ2-7, with TRBD2 as a possible D gene (6 bases). This CDR3 has 15 residues. Germline V gene lookup returns CDR1 PRHDT and CDR2 FYEKMQ (reference sequence). The ends were cut back, 6 bases at V and 2 bases at J, with 17 bases in the middle. DNA of the CDR3: TGTGCCAGCAGTCCCGGTGATAGCGGACCCTACGAGCAGTACTTC. This translates into CASSPGDSGPYEQYF.

This rearrangement joins TRBV18 to TRBJ1-2, with D perhaps TRBD1 (5 bases). V shed 6 bases and J shed 1 base, with 9 bases lying between them. Germline CDR1 reads KGHSH; CDR2 reads LQKENI. The CDR3 has 13 amino acids. The CDR3 protein is CASSADSNYGYTF. Here the CDR3 DNA reads TGTGCCAGCTCGGCTGACAGTAACTATGGCTACACCTTC.

The table lists this clone with a count of one. V gene TRBV15 combines with J gene TRBJ1-2, with D perhaps matching TRBD1 (6 bases). Germline-derived CDR1 and CDR2 are LNHNV and YYDKDF (reference sequence). Trimming stripped 3 bases from V and 2 bases from J, with 10 bases between. The CDR3 is 14 residues long. This CDR3 reads CATSRPGQNYGYTF. The CDR3 bases are TGTGCCACCAGCAGGCCGGGACAAAACTATGGCTACACCTTC.

This clone was seen a handful of times. The V and J genes are TRBV9 and TRBJ1-5, with D maybe TRBD1 (6 bases). Germline V lookup: CDR1 SGDLS, CDR2 YYNGEE. Trimming took off 3 bases at V and 3 bases at J, with 16 bases between the two ends. CDR3 size: 16 residues. Here the CDR3 reads CASSAPDRTYNQPQHF. CDR3 DNA sequence: TGTGCCAGCAGCGCACCGGACAGAACGTACAATCAGCCCCAGCATTTT.

The chain combines TRBV7-8 with TRBJ2-5; 7 bases map to TRBD1. Trimming took 5 bases from V and 2 from J; bases not matched to a gene: 2. Germline CDR1 SGHVS, CDR2 FQNEAQ. The CDR3 covers 13 residues. The CDR3 DNA sequence: TGTGCCAGCAGCAAGGGACAGCAAGAGACCCAGTACTTC. It codes for CASSKGQQETQYF.

The chain joins TRBV6-6 to TRBJ2-1; no firm D call. CDR1 and CDR2 from the germline V gene are MNHNY and SVGAGI (reference sequence). V lost 6 bases and J 4 bases, leaving 10 bases between the germline ends. The CDR3 has 13 residues. The CDR3 spells CASSTPVYNEQFF. CDR3 nucleotide sequence: TGTGCCAGCAGCACCCCTGTTTACAATGAGCAGTTCTTC.

The chain has TRBV5-1 and TRBJ1-3; D is unresolved. Deletions cut 2 bases from V and 0 bases from J, with 15 bases between. The germline gives CDR1 SGHRS, CDR2 YFSETQ. This CDR3 has 17 residues. The CDR3 DNA reads TGCGCCAGCAGCTTAGACCCGGCAGGCCACTCTGGAAACACCATATATTTT. It yields the protein CASSLDPAGHSGNTIYF.

The CDR3 protein is CASSERSHQARNTIYF. In nucleotides, the CDR3 is TGTGCCAGCAGTGAACGGAGTCACCAAGCAAGAAACACCATATATTTT. The chain combines TRBV6-1 with TRBJ1-3; no clear D. Germline V gives CDR1 MNHNS, CDR2 SASEGT. CDR3 length: 16 amino acids. The ends were cut back, 2 bases at V and 5 bases at J, with 16 bases in the middle.

The rearrangement links TRBV6-4 to TRBJ1-2, with 7 bases matching TRBD1. V was clipped by 5 bases and J by 2 bases; unmatched bases: 5. The germline CDR1 and CDR2 sequences are MRHNA and SNTAGT. There are 14 residues in the CDR3. CDR3 nucleotides: TGTGCCAGCAGTCGCGACAGGGCCAACTATGGCTACACCTTC. Translated: CASSRDRANYGYTF.

The chain uses TRBV14 and TRBJ2-5; possible D gene TRBD1, 5 bases. Between the trimmed V and J ends, which lost 0 bases and 9 bases, there was a span of 11 bases. The CDR3 consists of 13 residues. Per germline, CDR1 SGHDN and CDR2 FVKESK. CDR3 residues: CASSQEGPRAQYF. The DNA of the CDR3 is TGTGCCAGCAGCCAAGAGGGGCCTCGGGCCCAGTACTTC.

This chain links TRBV11-2 with TRBJ2-1; D may be TRBD2 (6 bases). Per the germline V gene, CDR1 is SGHAT and CDR2 is FQNNGV. The CDR3 consists of 15 residues. The V gene lost 5 bases and the J gene lost 0 bases, with 11 bases spanning the gap. The CDR3 bases are TGTGCCAGCAGCCGGGACTGGGACTCCTACAATGAGCAGTTCTTC. Translated: CASSRDWDSYNEQFF.

The V and J genes are TRBV5-1 and TRBJ2-4, with a weak D call TRBD1 (6 bases). Germline-derived CDR1 and CDR2 are SGHRS and YFSETQ. The CDR3 sequence is 15 residues long. V shed 3 bases and J shed 5 bases, with 15 bases lying between them. In DNA form, the CDR3 reads TGCGCCAGCAGCTGGCCCCGGGACAACCAAAACATTCAGTACTTC. Its protein product is CASSWPRDNQNIQYF.

J is TRBJ1-2 and V is TRBV28, with D unresolved. The CDR3 length is 14 residues. CDR1 is MDHEN, CDR2 SYDVKM, per germline. V lost 5 bases and J 5 bases, leaving 15 bases between the germline ends. The chain's CDR3 is CASSNSQRWYGYTF. CDR3 coding DNA: TGTGCCAGCAGTAACTCTCAACGGTGGTATGGCTACACCTTC.

This chain links TRBV7-8 with TRBJ1-4; D may be TRBD1 (6 bases). The CDR3 sequence is 15 residues long. CDR1 and CDR2 (germline): SGHVS, FQNEAQ. V shed 5 bases and J shed 2 bases, with 12 bases lying between them. DNA for the CDR3: TGTGCCAGCAGCCTGCAGGGGTTTACTAATGAAAAACTGTTTTTT. Protein product: CASSLQGFTNEKLFF.

V usage is TRBV29-1 and J usage is TRBJ1-1; no firm D call. Trimming removed 7 bases from V and 5 bases from J, with 11 bases in between. Germline lookup yields CDR1 SQVTM and CDR2 ANQGSEA. This CDR3 contains 11 residues. The DNA of the CDR3 is TGCAGCGGTAGCGGACGGACTGAAGCTTTCTTT. Translation: CSGSGRTEAFF.